This T cell receptor (beta chain) came from a study of T cells in Graves' hyperthyroidism and ophthalmopathy. Amplified TCR beta CDR3 regions came from RNA transcripts. First-round RT-PCR targeting the TCR CDR3 was performed with the HTBI primer set. TCRdb independently ran MiXCR on the multiplex PCR reads; one entry per CDR3 protein. The sample includes hundreds of thousands of distinct CDR3 sequences, approximately 14% of them seen just once. The study left out patients who had uncontrolled infection, other autoimmune disease, pregnancy or lactation. The PBMCs were taken from around 9 ml of fresh peripheral blood. Germline V gives CDR1 DFQATT, CDR2 SNEGSKA (reference sequence). The CDR3 runs 16 residues. V was pared by 1 base and J by 2 bases, with 5 bases of the junction left unmatched.

The clonotype originates from a woman in her fifties or sixties with Graves' ophthalmopathy. The sample was blood. The chain couples TRBV20-1 to TRBJ2-3, with TRBD2 identical over 11 bases. The DNA for the CDR3 is TGCAGTGCTAGAGTCCCGGGACTAGCGGACACAGATACGCAGTATTTT. Its protein is CSARVPGLADTDTQYF.